A single sample gave rise to the 18 T cell receptor beta chains below, sequenced in a study of T-cell reconstitution after alpha-beta-depleted transplantation in children. Study conclusions and caveats: Reportedly, roughly two months post-transplant, alpha-beta T cells arose from several hundred expanded graft clones.

Their antigen targets remain unknown. Molecular barcoding with unique molecular identifiers was used for the TCRbeta library. TCRdb processed the PCR reads anew with MiXCR; each CDR3 protein has one entry. This table has roughly 30,000 distinct CDR3 sequences, about 7% appearing once. The specimen comprised peripheral blood, sampled 60 days after TCRalphabeta/CD19-depleted stem cell transplant. Every receptor here comes from a child younger than two who had a stem cell transplant for acute myeloid leukemia, so the T cells may come from the graft donor.

In its sample, this clonotype was seen many times. The chain carries TRBV5-5 and TRBJ1-5, with a possible D match to TRBD1 (5 bases). CDR3 length equals 15 residues. Germline V gene sequence: CDR1 SGHKS, CDR2 YYEKEE (reference sequence). V was clipped by 3 bases and J by 4 bases, with 14 bases between them. The CDR3 nucleotides are TGTGCCAGCAGCTGGGGGATGGGATTAAATCAGCCCCAGCATTTT. It translates to CASSWGMGLNQPQHF.

This clonotype was observed at least ten times. The chain recombines TRBV4-1 with TRBJ1-2; tentatively, D is TRBD1 (5 bases). Germline CDR1 is MGHRA and CDR2 is YSYEKL. Trimming shortened V by 6 bases and J by 2 bases, and 7 bases separated the two germline ends. The length of the CDR3 is 12 residues. The CDR3: CASRGVNYGYTF. CDR3 bases: TGCGCCAGCAGGGGGGTGAACTATGGCTACACCTTC.

There are many counts of this clonotype. The chain is built from TRBV9 and TRBJ1-5, with D perhaps TRBD1 (6 bases). The V gene lost 0 bases and the J gene lost 0 bases, with 16 bases spanning the gap. CDR3 length equals 18 residues. Per the germline V gene, CDR1 is SGDLS and CDR2 is YYNGEE. Here the CDR3 reads CASSVVEGGSGSNQPQHF. In DNA form, the CDR3 reads TGTGCCAGCAGCGTAGTGGAGGGGGGCTCGGGTAGCAATCAGCCCCAGCATTTT. Complete variable domain (other parts from reference TRBV9 and TRBJ1-5): DSGVTQTPKHLITATGQRVTLRCSPRSGDLSVYWYQQSLDQGLQFLIQYYNGEERAKGNILERFSAQQFPDLHSELNLSSLELGDSALYFCASSVVEGGSGSNQPQHFGDGTRLSIL.

This clonotype was counted many times. The CDR3: CSASQRQFTDTQYF. CDR3 nucleotides: TGCAGTGCTAGTCAACGCCAGTTCACAGATACGCAGTATTTT. This rearrangement joins TRBV20-1 to TRBJ2-3; D uncertain. Germline V gene sequence: CDR1 DFQATT, CDR2 SNEGSKA (reference sequence). Trimming removed 3 bases at V and 2 bases at J, with 12 bases between. The CDR3 consists of 14 residues.

This clonotype was counted many times. The genes are TRBV7-8 and TRBJ1-1; possibly TRBD1 for D (5 bases). Germline V gene data show CDR1 as SGHVS and CDR2 as FQNEAQ. This CDR3 has 13 amino acids. The ends were cut back, 4 bases at V and 7 bases at J, with 13 bases in the middle. DNA for the CDR3: TGTGCCAGCAGCTCGAGGGGATTGAATGAAGCTTTCTTT. Translated: CASSSRGLNEAFF.

The sample holds many counts of this clonotype. The rearrangement links TRBV7-9 to TRBJ2-7; TRBD2 aligns across 7 bases. Germline assignment: CDR1 SEHNR and CDR2 FQNEAQ (reference sequence). V shed 5 bases, J shed 1 base, and the junction held 8 bases outside the gene matches. The CDR3 is made up of 15 amino acids. CDR3 DNA sequence: TGTGCCAGCAGCCCGGGGGGTACGATTTCCTACGAGCAGTACTTC. This codes for CASSPGGTISYEQYF. Complete variable domain (other parts from reference TRBV7-9 and TRBJ2-7): DTGVSQNPRHKITKRGQNVTFRCDPISEHNRLYWYRQTLGQGPEFLTYFQNEAQLEKSRLLSDRFSAERPKGSFSTLEIQRTEQGDSAMYLCASSPGGTISYEQYFGPGTRLTVT.

The sample holds many counts of this clonotype. This chain links TRBV6-6 with TRBJ1-1; the D gene is possibly TRBD1 (6 bases). The CDR3 is made up of 11 amino acids. The ends were cut back, 6 bases at V and 10 bases at J, with 12 bases in the middle. Per the germline V gene, CDR1 is MNHNY and CDR2 is SVGAGI (reference sequence). CDR3 sequence: CASRGTRAAFF. The CDR3, as DNA: TGTGCCAGCAGGGGGACAAGAGCAGCTTTCTTT.

This clonotype was seen at least ten times. J is TRBJ2-6 and V is TRBV11-2; 7 nucleotides match TRBD1. Trimming at V came to 3 bases and at J to 3 bases, leaving 2 bases not matched to a gene. The CDR3 is made up of 15 amino acids. Looked up from germline, CDR1 is SGHAT and CDR2 is FQNNGV. CDR3 sequence: CASSFRTGGANVLTF. The DNA for the CDR3 is TGTGCCAGCAGCTTCCGGACAGGTGGGGCCAACGTCCTGACTTTC.

This clonotype has ten or more counts. J is TRBJ1-5 and V is TRBV4-1, with 7 bases lining up with TRBD1. J was trimmed by 7 bases and V by 0 bases; bases with no gene match: 9. The germline V gene encodes CDR1 MGHRA and CDR2 YSYEKL. The CDR3 is 16 residues long. CDR3: CASSQDLQGSGQPQHF. The CDR3 region has the DNA TGCGCCAGCAGCCAAGATCTACAGGGGTCAGGACAGCCCCAGCATTTT.

This clonotype was detected ten times or more. This chain joins TRBV20-1 and TRBJ1-6; D not certain. The CDR3 is 11 residues long. Germline V CDR1 and CDR2: DFQATT, SNEGSKA (reference sequence). Trimming left V 3 bases short and J 7 bases short, with 4 bases between. This CDR3 reads CSASRNSPLHF. The DNA for the CDR3 is TGCAGTGCTAGCAGGAATTCACCCCTCCACTTT.

The chain uses TRBV12-3 or TRBV12-4 and TRBJ2-7; 9 bases agree with TRBD2. The length of the CDR3 is 13 residues. Unmatched junction bases numbered 4, after V lost 6 bases and J lost 4 bases. The CDR3 DNA reads as TGTGCCAGCAGGACTAGCGGTTTTTACGAGCAGTACTTC. Translation: CASRTSGFYEQYF.

This clonotype showed up many times. The CDR3 ends on some other residue instead of the conserved phenylalanine or tryptophan, so this is likely a read error. The DNA is omitted, as the CDR3 cannot be located on it reliably, and the CDR3 follows TCRdb's listing. The chain joins TRBV6-5 to TRBJ2-1; the table calls TRBD1, which could not be checked here. Germline lookup yields CDR1 MNHEY and CDR2 SVGAGI. Including both end residues, the CDR3 is 8 amino acids long. The chain's CDR3 is CASRQGRR.

This clonotype was counted at least ten times. The rearrangement uses TRBV7-9 and TRBJ2-1, with TRBD2 matching 10 bases. The CDR3 has 16 residues. V shed 0 bases, J shed 8 bases, and the junction held 7 bases outside the gene matches. CDR1 is SEHNR and CDR2 is FQNEAQ in the germline V gene (reference sequence). The CDR3 is CASSLALAGGGDEQFF. The CDR3, as DNA: TGTGCCAGCAGCTTAGCCTTAGCGGGGGGTGGCGATGAGCAGTTCTTC.

In its sample, this clonotype was seen many times. The rearrangement joins TRBV9 to TRBJ2-1; maybe TRBD2 (7 bases). Looked up from germline, CDR1 is SGDLS and CDR2 is YYNGEE. Trimming shortened V by 3 bases and J by 12 bases, and 13 bases separated the two germline ends. The CDR3 has 12 residues. The CDR3 sequence is CASSETGRGQFF. In DNA form, the CDR3 reads TGTGCCAGCAGCGAAACAGGGAGGGGGCAGTTCTTC.

This clonotype has a count of ten or more. The chain uses TRBV12-3 or TRBV12-4 and TRBJ2-3; 11 nucleotides match TRBD1. This CDR3 region has 16 residues. The ends lost 3 bases at V and 2 bases at J; junction bases unmatched: 4. In DNA, the CDR3 is TGTGCCAGCAGTTTGGGACAGGGGGTTTTCACAGATACGCAGTATTTT. Protein sequence: CASSLGQGVFTDTQYF.

This clonotype was seen at least ten times. The chain joins TRBV29-1 to TRBJ2-7, with D possibly TRBD2 on 6 matching bases. Deletions cut 6 bases from V and 3 bases from J, with 6 bases between. Germline V gives CDR1 SQVTM, CDR2 ANQGSEA. This CDR3 contains 10 residues. The CDR3 protein is CSVGGYEQYF. CDR3 coding DNA: TGCAGCGTGGGGGGCTACGAGCAGTACTTC.

The chain couples TRBV3-1 to TRBJ2-5, with TRBD1 identical over 7 bases. V was pared by 11 bases and J by 5 bases, with 29 bases of the junction left unmatched. The germline V gene encodes CDR1 LGHDT and CDR2 YNNKEL (reference sequence). The length of the CDR3 is 19 residues. The CDR3 spells CASSQEVPDRAFQRETQYF. CDR3 nucleotide sequence: TGTGCCTCCAGCCAGGAGGTGCCAGACAGGGCCTTCCAGAGGGAGACCCAGTACTTC.

Ten or more counts support this clonotype. The J gene is TRBJ2-1, the V gene TRBV5-1; D is unclear. CDR3 size: 16 residues. V was cut by 4 bases and J by 4 bases, with 18 bases left in between. Per germline, CDR1 SGHRS and CDR2 YFSETQ. The CDR3, as DNA: TGCGCCAGCAGCCTCGACGTCGCTCTGCAATACAATGAGCAGTTCTTC. Its protein is CASSLDVALQYNEQFF.